This T cell receptor beta chain derives from a study of regulatory T cells in long-lasting Graves disease. Study outcomes and limitations: Clonotypes that were public and shared totalled roughly 3,000 in persistent patients versus 750 to 1,000 in new patients.

For this clonotype: The antigen remains unidentified.

Sequencing libraries for TCR beta were prepared with iRepertoire HTBI primers and Arm-PCR of CDR3 regions. A single record per CDR3 protein comes from TCRdb applying MiXCR to the multiplex PCR reads. The data hold about 420,000 distinct CDR3 sequences, with about 25% observed a single time. Time point here: persistent/refractory GD, antithyroid drugs over 5 years with positive TRAb. RNA isolated from PBMCs was used to make the TCR library. The source is a female donor with Graves disease. Specimen: peripheral blood mononuclear cells (PBMCs), collected when the disease was refractory, from a patient treated with antithyroid drugs.

The CDR3 DNA follows: TGTGCCAGCAGCCCCTTAATCGGAAACACCATATATTTT. Translated: CASSPLIGNTIYF. The chain joins TRBV7-2 to TRBJ1-3; D not resolved. V dropped 5 bases and J dropped 4 bases, with 9 bases sitting between them. CDR3 length equals 13 residues. The V gene's germline CDR1 is SGHTA and CDR2 FQGNSA.